The present T cell receptor (beta chain) was sequenced within a study of cytomegalovirus exposure and HLA in healthy donors. The wider study: The roughly 120 validation repertoires were reported in a later analysis to have been generated on the same platform as the roughly 700 first-cohort repertoires.

Study observations and caveats: The study put some 150 TCR beta chains on its list as cytomegalovirus-associated. CMV antigen specificity was confirmed in vitro for a few CMV-associated chains. Despite most TCR sequences being rare, some public TCRs occurred in many donors.

The method was immunoSEQ multiplex PCR; TCRdb's version includes in-frame clones alone and lacks a portion of them. Altogether about 57,000 clones are present, about 92% being singletons, with the ten largest covering approximately 6.3%. In regard to this clone: What it binds is not known.

This clonotype was obtained from a woman aged 18 to 35 in good health and CMV-seronegative. Sequenced input: PBMCs.

Here the CDR3 reads CASSPRQGTEQYF. The CDR3 DNA reads as TGTGCCAGTAGTCCGCGACAGGGTACCGAGCAGTACTTC. The rearrangement uses TRBV19 and TRBJ2-7; 7 nucleotides line up with TRBD1. V dropped 5 bases and J dropped 6; count of bases not matched to a gene: 7. The CDR3 covers 13 residues. CDR1 and CDR2 from the germline V gene are LNHDA and SQIVND (reference sequence).